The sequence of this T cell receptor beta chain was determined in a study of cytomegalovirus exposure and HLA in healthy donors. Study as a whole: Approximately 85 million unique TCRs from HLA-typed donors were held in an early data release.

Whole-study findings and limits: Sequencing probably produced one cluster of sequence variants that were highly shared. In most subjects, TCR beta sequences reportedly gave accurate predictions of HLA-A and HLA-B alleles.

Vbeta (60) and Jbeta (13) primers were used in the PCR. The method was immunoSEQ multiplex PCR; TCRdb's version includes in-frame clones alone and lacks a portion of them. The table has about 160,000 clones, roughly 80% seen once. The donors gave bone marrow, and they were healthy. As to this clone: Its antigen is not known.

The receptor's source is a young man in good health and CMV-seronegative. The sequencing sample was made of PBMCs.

CDR3 bases: TGTGCCAGCAGCACGGGACTAGCGGGGGTCACAGATACGCAGTATTTT. Amino acid sequence: CASSTGLAGVTDTQYF. The rearrangement uses TRBV7-3 and TRBJ2-3; TRBD2 matches at 14 bases. J lost 2 bases, V lost 5 bases, and 3 bases had no gene match. The CDR3 sequence is 16 residues long. Germline CDR1 SGHTA, CDR2 FQGTGA.